The clone carrying this T cell receptor beta chain appeared a single time. The antigen is undetermined. This sample was included in a study of cytomegalovirus exposure and HLA in healthy donors. Turning to the study itself: An earlier analysis identified more than 90 million unique TCR beta sequences in about 179 million T cells. Study observations and caveats: Per published accounts, TCR beta sequences correctly predicted the HLA-A and HLA-B alleles of most subjects. TCR beta V segments were, for the most part, productive about 87% or about 30% of the time in an earlier analysis.

The CDR3 sequence is 13 residues long. Trimming removed 0 bases from V and 1 base from J, with 6 bases in between. Germline CDR1 GTSNPN, CDR2 SVGIG (reference sequence). PCR employed 60 Vbeta and 13 Jbeta primers. TCRdb's table, derived via immunoSEQ multiplex PCR, lists solely in-frame clones and lacks some. The repertoire includes about 150,000 clones, roughly 70% of them detected once, and around 3.1% sits in the top ten. The genes are TRBV30 and TRBJ1-1; D is undetermined. The sequence derives from a man aged 35-49 years in good health and CMV-seronegative. Input material: PBMCs. CDR3 nucleotides: TGTGCCTGGAGTGTAGCGGAGAACACTGAAGCTTTCTTT. This encodes CAWSVAENTEAFF.